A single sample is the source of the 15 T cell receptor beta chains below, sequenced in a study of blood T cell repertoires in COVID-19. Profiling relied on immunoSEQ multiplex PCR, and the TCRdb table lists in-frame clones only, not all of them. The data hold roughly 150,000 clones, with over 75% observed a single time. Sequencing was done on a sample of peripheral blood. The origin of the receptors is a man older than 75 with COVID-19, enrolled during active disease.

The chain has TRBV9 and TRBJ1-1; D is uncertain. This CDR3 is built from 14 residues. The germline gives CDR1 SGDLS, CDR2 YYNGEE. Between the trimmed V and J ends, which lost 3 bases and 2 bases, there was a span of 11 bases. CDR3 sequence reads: CASSGDGVNTEAFF. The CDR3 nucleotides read TGTGCCAGCAGCGGTGACGGGGTCAACACTGAAGCTTTCTTT. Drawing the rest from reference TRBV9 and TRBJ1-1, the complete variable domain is DSGVTQTPKHLITATGQRVTLRCSPRSGDLSVYWYQQSLDQGLQFLIQYYNGEERAKGNILERFSAQQFPDLHSELNLSSLELGDSALYFCASSGDGVNTEAFFGQGTRLTVV.

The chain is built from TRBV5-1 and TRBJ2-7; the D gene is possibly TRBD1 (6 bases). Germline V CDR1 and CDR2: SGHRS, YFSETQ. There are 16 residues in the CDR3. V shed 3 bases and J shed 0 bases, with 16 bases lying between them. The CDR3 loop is CASSSGGGASSYEQYF. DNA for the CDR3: TGCGCCAGCAGCTCGGGTGGGGGCGCAAGCTCCTACGAGCAGTACTTC.

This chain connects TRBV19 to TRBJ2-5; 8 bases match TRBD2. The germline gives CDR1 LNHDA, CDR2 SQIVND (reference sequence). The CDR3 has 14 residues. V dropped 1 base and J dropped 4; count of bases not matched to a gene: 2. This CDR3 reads CASSIAGTRETQYF. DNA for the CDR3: TGTGCCAGTAGTATAGCCGGGACTAGAGAGACCCAGTACTTC.

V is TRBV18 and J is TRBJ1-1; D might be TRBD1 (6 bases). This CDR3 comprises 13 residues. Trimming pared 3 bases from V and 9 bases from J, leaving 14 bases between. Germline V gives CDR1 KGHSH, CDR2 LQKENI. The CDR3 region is CASSPYGGRKAFF. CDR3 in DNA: TGTGCCAGCTCACCCTATGGGGGCAGGAAAGCTTTCTTT.

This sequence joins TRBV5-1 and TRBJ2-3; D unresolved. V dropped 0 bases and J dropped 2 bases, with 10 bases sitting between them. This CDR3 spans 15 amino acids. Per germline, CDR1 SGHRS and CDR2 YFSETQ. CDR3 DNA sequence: TGCGCCAGCAGCTTGGATGACTCTCCCACAGATACGCAGTATTTT. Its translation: CASSLDDSPTDTQYF.

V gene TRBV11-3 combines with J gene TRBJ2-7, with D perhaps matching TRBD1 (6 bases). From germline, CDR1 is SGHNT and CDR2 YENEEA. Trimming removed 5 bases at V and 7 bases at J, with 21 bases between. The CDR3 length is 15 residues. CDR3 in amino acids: CASSPRTASISEQYF. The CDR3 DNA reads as TGTGCCAGCAGCCCCCGGACAGCCTCTATATCTGAGCAGTACTTC.

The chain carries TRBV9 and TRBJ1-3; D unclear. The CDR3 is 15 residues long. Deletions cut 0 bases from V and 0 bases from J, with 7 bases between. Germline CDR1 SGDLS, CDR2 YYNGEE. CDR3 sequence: CASSVDRDSGNTIYF. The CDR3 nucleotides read TGTGCCAGCAGCGTAGATAGAGACTCTGGAAACACCATATATTTT.

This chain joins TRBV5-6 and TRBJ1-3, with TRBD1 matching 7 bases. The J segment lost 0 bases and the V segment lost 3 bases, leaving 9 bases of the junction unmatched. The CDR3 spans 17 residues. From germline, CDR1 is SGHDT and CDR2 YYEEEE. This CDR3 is CASSYKNDRVSGNTIYF. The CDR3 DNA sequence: TGTGCCAGCAGCTATAAGAATGACAGGGTCTCTGGAAACACCATATATTTT.

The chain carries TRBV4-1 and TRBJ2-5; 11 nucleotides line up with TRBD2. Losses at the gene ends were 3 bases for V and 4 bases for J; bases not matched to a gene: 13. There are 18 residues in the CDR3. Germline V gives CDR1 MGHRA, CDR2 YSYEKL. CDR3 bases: TGCGCCAGCAGCCACGGATCTAGCGGGGGGCCGGGAGGAGAGACCCAGTACTTC. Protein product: CASSHGSSGGPGGETQYF.

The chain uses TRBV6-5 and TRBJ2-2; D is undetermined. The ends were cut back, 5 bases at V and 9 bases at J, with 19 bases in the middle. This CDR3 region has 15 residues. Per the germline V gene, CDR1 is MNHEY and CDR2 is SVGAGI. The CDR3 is CASSPSPYSPWELFF. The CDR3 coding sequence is TGTGCCAGCAGTCCCTCCCCGTACTCACCATGGGAGCTGTTTTTT.

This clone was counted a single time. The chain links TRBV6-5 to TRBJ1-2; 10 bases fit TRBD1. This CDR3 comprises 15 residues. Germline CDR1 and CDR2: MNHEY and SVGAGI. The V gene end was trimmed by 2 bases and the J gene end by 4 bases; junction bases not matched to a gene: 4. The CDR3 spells CASSYGQGGSYGYTF. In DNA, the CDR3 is TGTGCCAGCAGTTACGGACAGGGGGGTAGCTATGGCTACACCTTC.

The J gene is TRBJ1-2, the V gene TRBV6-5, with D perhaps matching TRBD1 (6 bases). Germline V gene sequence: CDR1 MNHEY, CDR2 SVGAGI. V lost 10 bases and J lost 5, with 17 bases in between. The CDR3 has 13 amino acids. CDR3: CAIWGGQGYGYTF. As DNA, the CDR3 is TGTGCCATCTGGGGGGGGCAGGGATATGGCTACACCTTC.

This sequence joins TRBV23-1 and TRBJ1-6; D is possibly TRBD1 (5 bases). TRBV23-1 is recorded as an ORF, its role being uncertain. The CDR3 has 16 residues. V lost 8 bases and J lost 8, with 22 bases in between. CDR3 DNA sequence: TGCGCCAGCGGTCCCGGGTTGGGGCGCAGATATTCACCCCTCCACTTT. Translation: CASGPGLGRRYSPLHF.

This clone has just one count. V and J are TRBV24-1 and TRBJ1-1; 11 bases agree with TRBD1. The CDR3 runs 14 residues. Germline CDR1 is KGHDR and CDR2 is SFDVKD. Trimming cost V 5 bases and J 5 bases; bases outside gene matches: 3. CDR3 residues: CATSGGDRGTEAFF. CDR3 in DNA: TGTGCCACCAGTGGGGGGGACAGGGGGACTGAAGCTTTCTTT.

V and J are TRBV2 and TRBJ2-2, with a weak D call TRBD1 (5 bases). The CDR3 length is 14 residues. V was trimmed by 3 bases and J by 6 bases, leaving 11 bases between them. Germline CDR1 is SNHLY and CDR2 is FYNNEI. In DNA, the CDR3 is TGTGCCAGCAGTGATGTCAGGGCGGCCGGGGAGCTGTTTTTT. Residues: CASSDVRAAGELFF.